These 4 T cell receptor beta chains share one sample of origin, sequenced in a study of shared clonotypes between healthy human individuals. The table came from immunoSEQ multiplex PCR; TCRdb's copy has only in-frame clones and leaves some out. In the table there are some 2,000,000 clones, around 96% of which are singletons. Selected positively for CCR7 and CD45RO-negative, naive CD8 cells excluded terminally differentiated effector memory CD45RA+ cells. The sample was naive CD8+ T cells sorted from blood. Receptors originate from a man aged 18 to 29 in good health.

The genes are TRBV9 and TRBJ2-1, with a weak D call TRBD2 (6 bases). Germline V gene lookup returns CDR1 SGDLS and CDR2 YYNGEE. V was clipped by 4 bases and J by 0 bases, with 11 bases between them. The CDR3 spans 15 residues. For the CDR3, the DNA is TGTGCCAGCAGCTGGGGGGATATCTCCTACAATGAGCAGTTCTTC. It encodes CASSWGDISYNEQFF.

The chain employs TRBV5-4 and TRBJ2-5, with 7 bases that match TRBD1. There are 13 residues in the CDR3. CDR1 is SGHNT, CDR2 YYREEE, per germline (reference sequence). With V trimmed by 4 bases and J by 3 bases, 3 bases remained unmatched. The CDR3 DNA reads TGTGCCAGCAGCCGCGGACAGGAAGAGACCCAGTACTTC. Its translation: CASSRGQEETQYF.

This clone has a handful of counts. This chain uses TRBV5-4 with TRBJ2-1, with TRBD2 matching 7 bases. Trimming cost V 4 bases and J 8 bases; bases outside gene matches: 9. The CDR3 runs 14 residues. The germline CDR1 and CDR2 sequences are SGHNT and YYREEE (reference sequence). The CDR3: CASSSGTIHHEQFF. The CDR3 DNA reads TGTGCCAGCAGCAGCGGGACCATACATCATGAGCAGTTCTTC.

The chain couples TRBV9 to TRBJ1-6; 7 bases are a match to TRBD1. CDR1 is SGDLS and CDR2 is YYNGEE in the germline V gene. This CDR3 has 15 amino acids. The trim removed 4 bases at V and 9 bases at J, leaving 10 bases unmatched. This chain's CDR3 is CASSSTGTVSSPLHF. The DNA for the CDR3 is TGTGCCAGCAGCTCAACCGGGACAGTGAGTTCACCCCTCCACTTT.